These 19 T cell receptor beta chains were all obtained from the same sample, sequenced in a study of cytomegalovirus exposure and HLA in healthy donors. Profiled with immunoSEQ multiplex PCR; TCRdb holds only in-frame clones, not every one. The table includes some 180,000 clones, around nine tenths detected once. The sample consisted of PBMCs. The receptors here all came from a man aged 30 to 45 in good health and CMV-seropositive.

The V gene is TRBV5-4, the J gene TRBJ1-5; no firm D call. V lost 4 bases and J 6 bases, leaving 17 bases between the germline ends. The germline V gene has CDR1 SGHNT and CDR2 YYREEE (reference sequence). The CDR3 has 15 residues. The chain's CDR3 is CASSQDPQQSQPQHF. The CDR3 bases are TGTGCCAGCAGCCAGGACCCCCAACAATCTCAGCCCCAGCATTTT.

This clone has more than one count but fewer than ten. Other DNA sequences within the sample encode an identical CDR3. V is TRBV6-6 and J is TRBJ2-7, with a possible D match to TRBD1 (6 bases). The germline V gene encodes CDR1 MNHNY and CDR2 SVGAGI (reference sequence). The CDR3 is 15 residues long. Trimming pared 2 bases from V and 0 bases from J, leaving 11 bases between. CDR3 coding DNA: TGTGCCAGCAGTTACGAAGGGACAAACTCCTACGAGCAGTACTTC. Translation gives CASSYEGTNSYEQYF.

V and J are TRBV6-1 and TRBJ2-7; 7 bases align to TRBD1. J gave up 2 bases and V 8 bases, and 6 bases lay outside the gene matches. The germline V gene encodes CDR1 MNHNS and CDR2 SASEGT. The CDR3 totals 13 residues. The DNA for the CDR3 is TGTGCCAGCCTAACAGGGGTTCCCTACGAGCAGTACTTC. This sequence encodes CASLTGVPYEQYF.

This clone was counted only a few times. The CDR3 protein is CASRGTGNQPQHF. The DNA of the CDR3 is TGTGCCAGCAGAGGGACTGGCAATCAGCCCCAGCATTTT. The chain uses TRBV2 and TRBJ1-5; possible D gene TRBD1, 5 bases. CDR1 is SNHLY and CDR2 is FYNNEI in the germline V gene. The V end was cut by 6 bases, the J end by 2 bases, with 8 bases between. CDR3 length equals 13 residues. Together with reference TRBV2 and TRBJ1-5, the CDR3 gives the full variable domain: EPEVTQTPSHQVTQMGQEVILRCVPISNHLYFYWYRQILGQKVEFLVSFYNNEISEKSEIFDDQFSVERPDGSNFTLKIRSTKLEDSAMYFCASRGTGNQPQHFGDGTRLSIL.

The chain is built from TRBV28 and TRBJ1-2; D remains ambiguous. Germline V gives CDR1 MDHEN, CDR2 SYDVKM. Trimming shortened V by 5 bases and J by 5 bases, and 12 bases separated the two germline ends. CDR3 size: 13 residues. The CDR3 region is CASSTGVSYGYTF. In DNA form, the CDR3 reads TGTGCCAGCAGTACCGGAGTTTCGTATGGCTACACCTTC.

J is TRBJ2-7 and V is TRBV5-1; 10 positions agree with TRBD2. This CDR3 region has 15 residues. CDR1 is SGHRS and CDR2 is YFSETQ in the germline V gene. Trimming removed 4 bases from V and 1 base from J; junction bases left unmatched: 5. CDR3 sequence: CASSPQAGGSYEQYF. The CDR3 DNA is TGCGCCAGCAGCCCCCAAGCGGGAGGGTCCTACGAGCAGTACTTC.

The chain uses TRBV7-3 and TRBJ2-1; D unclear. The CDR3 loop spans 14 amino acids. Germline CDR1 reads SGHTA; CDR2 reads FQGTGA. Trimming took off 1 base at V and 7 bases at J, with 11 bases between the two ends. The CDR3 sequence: CASSLRTGGNEQFF. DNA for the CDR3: TGTGCCAGCAGCTTAAGGACGGGTGGAAATGAGCAGTTCTTC.

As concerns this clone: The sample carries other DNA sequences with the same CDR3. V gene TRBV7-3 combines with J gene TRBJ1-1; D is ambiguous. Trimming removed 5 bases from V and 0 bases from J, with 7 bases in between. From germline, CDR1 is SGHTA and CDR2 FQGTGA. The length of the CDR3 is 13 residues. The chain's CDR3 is CASSLSMNTEAFF. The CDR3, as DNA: TGTGCCAGCAGCCTCAGTATGAACACTGAAGCTTTCTTT. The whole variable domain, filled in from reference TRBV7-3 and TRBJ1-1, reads GAGVSQTPSNKVTEKGKYVELRCDPISGHTALYWYRQSLGQGPEFLIYFQGTGAADDSGLPNDRFFAVRPEGSVSTLKIQRTERGDSAVYLCASSLSMNTEAFFGQGTRLTVV.

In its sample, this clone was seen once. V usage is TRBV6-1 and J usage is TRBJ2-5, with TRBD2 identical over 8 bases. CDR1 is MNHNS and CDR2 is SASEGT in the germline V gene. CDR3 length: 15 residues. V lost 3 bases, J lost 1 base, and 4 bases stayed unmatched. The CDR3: CASSDLAGSQETQYF. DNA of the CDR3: TGTGCCAGCAGTGATTTAGCGGGGTCCCAAGAGACCCAGTACTTC.

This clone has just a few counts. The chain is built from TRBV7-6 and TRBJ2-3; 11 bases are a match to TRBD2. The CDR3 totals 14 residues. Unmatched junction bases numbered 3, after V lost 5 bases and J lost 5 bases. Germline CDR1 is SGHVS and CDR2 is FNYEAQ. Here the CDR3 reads CASSVGTSGDTQYF. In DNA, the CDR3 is TGTGCCAGCAGCGTCGGGACTAGCGGAGATACGCAGTATTTT.

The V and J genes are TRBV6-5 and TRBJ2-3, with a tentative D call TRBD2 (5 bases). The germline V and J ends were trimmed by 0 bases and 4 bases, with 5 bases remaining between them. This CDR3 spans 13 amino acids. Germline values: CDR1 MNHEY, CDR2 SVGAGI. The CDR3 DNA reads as TGTGCCAGCAGTTACTCCGGGGCAGATACGCAGTATTTT. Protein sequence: CASSYSGADTQYF.

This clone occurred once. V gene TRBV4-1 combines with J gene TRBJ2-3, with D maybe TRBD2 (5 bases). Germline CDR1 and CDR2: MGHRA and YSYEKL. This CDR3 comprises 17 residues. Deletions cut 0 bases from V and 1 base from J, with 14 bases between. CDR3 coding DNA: TGCGCCAGCAGCCAAGAGCACCCACTAGGCCGCACAGATACGCAGTATTTT. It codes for CASSQEHPLGRTDTQYF.

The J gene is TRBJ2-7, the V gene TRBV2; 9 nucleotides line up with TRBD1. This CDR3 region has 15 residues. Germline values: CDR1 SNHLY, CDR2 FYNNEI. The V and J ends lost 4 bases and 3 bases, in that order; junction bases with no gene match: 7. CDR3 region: CASSGPRQGGYEQYF. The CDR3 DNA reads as TGTGCCAGCAGTGGCCCCAGACAGGGGGGCTACGAGCAGTACTTC.

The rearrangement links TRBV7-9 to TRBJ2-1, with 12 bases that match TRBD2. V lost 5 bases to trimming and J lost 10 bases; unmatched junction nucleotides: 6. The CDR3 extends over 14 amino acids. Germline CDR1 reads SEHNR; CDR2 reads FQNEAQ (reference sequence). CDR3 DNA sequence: TGTGCCAGCAGCCTGACTAGCGGGGGAGGGGAGCAGTTCTTC. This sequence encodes CASSLTSGGGEQFF.

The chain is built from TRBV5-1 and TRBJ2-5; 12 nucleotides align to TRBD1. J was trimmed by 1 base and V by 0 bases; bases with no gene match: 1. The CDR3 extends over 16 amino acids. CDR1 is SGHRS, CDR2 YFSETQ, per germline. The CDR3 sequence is CASSLGDRGRQETQYF. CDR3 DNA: TGCGCCAGCAGCTTGGGGGACAGGGGGCGCCAAGAGACCCAGTACTTC.

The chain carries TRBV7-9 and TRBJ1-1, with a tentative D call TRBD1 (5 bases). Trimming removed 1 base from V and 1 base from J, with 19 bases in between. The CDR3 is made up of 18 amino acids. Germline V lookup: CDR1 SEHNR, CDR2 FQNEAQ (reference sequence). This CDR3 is CASSLGGVESPENTEAFF. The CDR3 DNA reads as TGTGCCAGCAGCTTAGGAGGGGTGGAATCCCCGGAGAACACTGAAGCTTTCTTT.

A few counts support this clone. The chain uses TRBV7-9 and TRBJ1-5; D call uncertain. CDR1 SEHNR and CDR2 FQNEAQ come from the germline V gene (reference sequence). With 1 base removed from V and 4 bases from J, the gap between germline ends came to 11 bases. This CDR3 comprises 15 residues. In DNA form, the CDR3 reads TGTGCCAGCAGCTTAGAGACAAGTCCGAATCAGCCCCAGCATTTT. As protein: CASSLETSPNQPQHF.

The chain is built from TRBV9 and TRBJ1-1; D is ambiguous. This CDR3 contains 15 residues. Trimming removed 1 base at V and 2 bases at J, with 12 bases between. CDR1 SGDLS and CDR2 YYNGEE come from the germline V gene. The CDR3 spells CASSVPRMGNTEAFF. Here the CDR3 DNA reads TGTGCCAGCAGCGTACCCAGAATGGGTAACACTGAAGCTTTCTTT.

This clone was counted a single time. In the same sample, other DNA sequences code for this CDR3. CDR3 coding DNA: TGCAGCGCGGGCTCCTACGAGCAGTACTTC. Its protein product is CSAGSYEQYF. The chain recombines TRBV29-1 with TRBJ2-7; no definite D call. The CDR3 spans 10 residues. CDR1 is SQVTM and CDR2 is ANQGSEA in the germline V gene. With 7 bases removed from V and 0 bases from J, the gap between germline ends came to 4 bases.